This T cell receptor beta chain emerged from a study of cytomegalovirus exposure and HLA in healthy donors. Study in general: The 95 to 150 validation repertoires used a platform that matched the one used for the 600 to 700 first-cohort repertoires, as a later analysis reported. General observations from the study: In vitro, a few CMV-associated chains proved specific for CMV antigens. Diagnosis of cytomegalovirus status made by the classifier reportedly showed high specificity and sensitivity. Associated with cytomegalovirus, according to the listing, were 150 to 200 TCR beta chains.

This clone was picked up many times. No antigen is known for it. Sequencing was performed with immunoSEQ multiplex PCR; in TCRdb, only in-frame clones are kept and a portion is missing. The data contain roughly 150,000 clones, roughly 84% of them singletons. CDR3 length: 14 amino acids. Trimming removed 4 bases from V and 8 bases from J; junction bases left unmatched: 9. CDR1 is SGHNT, CDR2 YYREEE, per germline (reference sequence). This receptor was obtained from a man under 40 in good health and CMV-seropositive. The chain couples TRBV5-4 to TRBJ1-2; 9 positions match TRBD1. The source material was PBMCs. CDR3 sequence: CASSPLGDRDGYTF. The CDR3 coding sequence is TGTGCCAGCAGCCCTCTTGGGGACAGGGACGGCTACACCTTC.